This TCR beta chain was found in a study of PD-L1 blockade in urothelial cancer. The wider study: Chemotherapy regimens numbering 0 to 3 had been given to patients. Per blood sample, T cells had a median of roughly 150,000.

As for time point: peripheral blood 6 weeks after treatment start. This table comes from immunoSEQ multiplex PCR, and its TCRdb copy is limited to in-frame clones, with some not included. This table holds around 110,000 clones, about 89% found once. From germline, CDR1 is SGHRS and CDR2 YFSETQ. This CDR3 contains 15 residues. Trimming left V 0 bases short and J 9 bases short, with 16 bases between. The chain has TRBV5-1 and TRBJ2-1; a possible D gene is TRBD2 (6 bases). The receptor comes from a man between 60 and 70 years old with urothelial cancer. Sample: PBMCs, taken around atezolizumab (anti-PD-L1) treatment. DNA for the CDR3: TGCGCCAGCAGCTTGGCCGGGGTAGCGGAGGGTGAGCAGTTCTTC. It specifies CASSLAGVAEGEQFF.